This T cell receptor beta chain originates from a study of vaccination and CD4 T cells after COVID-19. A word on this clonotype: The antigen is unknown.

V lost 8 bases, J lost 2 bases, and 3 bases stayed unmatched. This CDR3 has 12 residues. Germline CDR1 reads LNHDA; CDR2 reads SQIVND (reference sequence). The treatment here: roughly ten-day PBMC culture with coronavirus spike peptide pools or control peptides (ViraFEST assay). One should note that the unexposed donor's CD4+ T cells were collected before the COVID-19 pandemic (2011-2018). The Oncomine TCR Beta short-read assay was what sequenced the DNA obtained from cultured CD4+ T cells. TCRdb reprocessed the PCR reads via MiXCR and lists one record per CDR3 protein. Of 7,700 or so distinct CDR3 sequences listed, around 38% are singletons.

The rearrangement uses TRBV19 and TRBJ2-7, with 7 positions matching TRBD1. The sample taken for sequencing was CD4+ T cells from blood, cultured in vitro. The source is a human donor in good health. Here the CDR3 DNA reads TGTGCCAGTGGAGACAGGGCCTACGAGCAGTACTTC. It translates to CASGDRAYEQYF.